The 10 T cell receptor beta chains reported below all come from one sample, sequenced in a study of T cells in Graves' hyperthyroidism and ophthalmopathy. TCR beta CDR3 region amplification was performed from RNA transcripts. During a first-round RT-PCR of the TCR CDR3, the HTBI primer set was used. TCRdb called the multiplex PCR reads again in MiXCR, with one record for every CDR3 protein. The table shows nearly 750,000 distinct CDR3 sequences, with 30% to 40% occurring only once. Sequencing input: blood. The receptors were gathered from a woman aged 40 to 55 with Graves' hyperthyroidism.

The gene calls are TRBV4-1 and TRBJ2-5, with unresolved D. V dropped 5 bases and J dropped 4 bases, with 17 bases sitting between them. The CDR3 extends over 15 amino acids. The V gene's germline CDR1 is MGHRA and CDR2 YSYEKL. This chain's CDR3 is CASSEKVMDRETQYF. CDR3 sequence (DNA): TGCGCCAGCAGCGAAAAAGTTATGGATCGAGAGACCCAGTACTTC.

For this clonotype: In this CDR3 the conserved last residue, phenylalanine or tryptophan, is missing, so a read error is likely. CDR3 DNA sequence: TGTGCCATCAGGGAGGGACAGGGGGAGGGCTACACCTCC. It translates to CAIREGQGEGYTS. The V and J genes are TRBV10-3 and TRBJ1-2; 11 bases fit TRBD1. The CDR3 is 13 amino acids. Germline CDR1 and CDR2: ENHRY and SYGVKD. V shed 6 bases, J shed 8 bases, and the junction held 5 bases outside the gene matches.

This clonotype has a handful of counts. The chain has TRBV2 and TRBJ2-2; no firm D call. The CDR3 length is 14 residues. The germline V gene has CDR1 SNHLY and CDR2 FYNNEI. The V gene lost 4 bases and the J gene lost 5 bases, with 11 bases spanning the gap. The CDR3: CASSATYGTGELFF. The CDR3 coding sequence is TGTGCCAGCAGTGCCACGTATGGAACCGGGGAGCTGTTTTTT.

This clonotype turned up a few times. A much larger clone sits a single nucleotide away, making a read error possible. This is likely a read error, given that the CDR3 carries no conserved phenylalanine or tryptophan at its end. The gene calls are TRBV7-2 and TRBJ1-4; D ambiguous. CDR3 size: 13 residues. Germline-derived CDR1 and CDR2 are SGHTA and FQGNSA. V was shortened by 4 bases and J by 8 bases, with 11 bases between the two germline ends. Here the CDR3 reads CASSSGPREKLFL. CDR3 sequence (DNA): TGTGCCAGCAGCTCCGGCCCAAGGGAAAAACTGTTTCTT.

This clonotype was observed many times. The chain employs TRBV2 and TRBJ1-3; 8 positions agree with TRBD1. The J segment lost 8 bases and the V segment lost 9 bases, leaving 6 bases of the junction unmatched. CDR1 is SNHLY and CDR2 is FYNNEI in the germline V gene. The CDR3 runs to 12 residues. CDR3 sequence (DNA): TGTGCCAGGGGGACAGGAACTGACACCATATATTTT. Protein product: CARGTGTDTIYF.

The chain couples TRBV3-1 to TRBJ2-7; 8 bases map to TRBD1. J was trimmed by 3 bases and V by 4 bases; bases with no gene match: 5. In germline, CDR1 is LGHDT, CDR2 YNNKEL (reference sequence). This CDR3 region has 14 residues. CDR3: CASSPTGTGYEQYF. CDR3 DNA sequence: TGTGCCAGCAGCCCAACCGGGACAGGCTACGAGCAGTACTTC.

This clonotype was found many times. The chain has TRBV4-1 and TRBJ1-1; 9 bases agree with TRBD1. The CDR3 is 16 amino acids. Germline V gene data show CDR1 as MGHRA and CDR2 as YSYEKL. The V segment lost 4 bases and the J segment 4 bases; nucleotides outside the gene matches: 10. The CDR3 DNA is TGCGCCAGCAGCCTACAGGGGGCTGGGCTCGGCACTGAAGCTTTCTTT. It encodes CASSLQGAGLGTEAFF.

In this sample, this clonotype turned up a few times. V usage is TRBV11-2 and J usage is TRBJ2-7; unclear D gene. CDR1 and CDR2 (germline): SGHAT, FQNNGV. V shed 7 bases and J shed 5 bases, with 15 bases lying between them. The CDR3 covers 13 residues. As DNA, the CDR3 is TGTGCCAGCACCCCCCAACCCTATCACGAGCAGTACTTC. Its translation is CASTPQPYHEQYF.

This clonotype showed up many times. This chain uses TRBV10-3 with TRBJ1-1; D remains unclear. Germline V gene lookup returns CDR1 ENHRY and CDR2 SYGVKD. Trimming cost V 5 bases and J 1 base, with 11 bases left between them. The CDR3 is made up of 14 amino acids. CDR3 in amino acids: CAISYGLSNTEAFF. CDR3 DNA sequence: TGTGCCATCAGTTACGGACTTTCGAACACTGAAGCTTTCTTT.

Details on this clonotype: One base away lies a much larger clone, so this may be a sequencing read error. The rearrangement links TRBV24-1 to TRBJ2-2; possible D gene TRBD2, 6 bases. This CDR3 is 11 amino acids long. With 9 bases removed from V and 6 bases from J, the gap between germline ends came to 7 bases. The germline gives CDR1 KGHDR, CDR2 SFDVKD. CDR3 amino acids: CATGGAGELFF. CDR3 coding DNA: TGTGCCACCGGAGGGGCCGGGGAGCTGTTTTTT.